The TCR beta chain under discussion was sequenced for a study of persistence of HIV-infected CD4 T cells. The libraries were made with immunoSEQ version 4 in survey mode. Assay: immunoSEQ multiplex PCR; the TCRdb copy retains only in-frame clones and omits some. This sample has about 7,500 clones; less than 75% occur once, and the top ten carry 15% to 20%. Lysates of CMV-infected fibroblasts at 10 ug/mL stimulated these cells. Sorting selected CD4+ T cells upregulating both CD40 ligand and CD69. Looked up from germline, CDR1 is SGHRS and CDR2 is YFSETQ. The V end was cut by 4 bases, the J end by 2 bases, with 9 bases between. The CDR3 sequence is 13 residues long. About this clone itself: The antigen remains undetermined.

General study findings and limits: TCR analyses could not target the rare provirus-carrying CMV-responding cells.

J is TRBJ1-2 and V is TRBV5-1; D is uncertain. Material: CD4+ T cells sorted from PBMCs after roughly 18-hour stimulation, obtained from a patient who received antiretroviral therapy. The receptor was derived from an adult man with HIV who was CMV-seropositive. The CDR3 DNA sequence: TGCGCCAGCAGCGACGGTGACAACTATGGCTACACCTTC. Its protein is CASSDGDNYGYTF.